A single sample is the source of the 29 T cell receptor beta chains below, sequenced in a study of cytomegalovirus exposure and HLA in healthy donors. Use of 60 Vbeta and 13 Jbeta primers characterized the PCR. The method was immunoSEQ multiplex PCR; TCRdb's version includes in-frame clones alone and lacks a portion of them. The table shows over 150,000 clones, with 75% to 85% occurring only once. The source material was PBMCs. The receptors were sampled from a woman in her 40s in good health and CMV-seropositive.

This clone was detected once. V is TRBV7-9 and J is TRBJ2-1; 8 positions agree with TRBD1. The germline gives CDR1 SEHNR, CDR2 FQNEAQ (reference sequence). The CDR3 totals 15 residues. V shed 5 bases and J 6 bases; nucleotides not matched to a gene: 9. Here the CDR3 DNA reads TGTGCCAGCAGCAAAACCTCCGGGACAGGCAATGAGCAGTTCTTC. Amino acids: CASSKTSGTGNEQFF.

The gene calls are TRBV7-3 and TRBJ2-5; D remains unclear. Trimming cost V 0 bases and J 7 bases, with 9 bases left between them. Germline V CDR1 and CDR2: SGHTA, FQGTGA. This CDR3 contains 13 residues. The CDR3 coding sequence is TGTGCCAGCAGCTTAACACCCGGTGGGACCCAGTACTTC. Protein: CASSLTPGGTQYF.

The chain carries TRBV6-1 and TRBJ1-1; 8 nucleotides align to TRBD1. Losses at the gene ends were 2 bases for V and 4 bases for J; bases not matched to a gene: 3. The CDR3 consists of 14 residues. CDR1 is MNHNS and CDR2 is SASEGT in the germline V gene. The CDR3, as DNA: TGTGCCAGCAGTGAAACAGGGGGTAGCACTGAAGCTTTCTTT. Amino acids: CASSETGGSTEAFF.

This clone was observed a single time. The V call is TRBV6-1, the J call TRBJ2-2; D is perhaps TRBD1 (6 bases). The germline V and J ends were trimmed by 2 bases and 1 base, with 14 bases remaining between them. CDR3 length equals 17 residues. Germline assignment: CDR1 MNHNS and CDR2 SASEGT. The CDR3 DNA sequence: TGTGCCAGCAGTGAAATCCTTGGACAGTTGAACACCGGGGAGCTGTTTTTT. Protein product: CASSEILGQLNTGELFF.

CDR3 DNA: TGTGCCAGCAGCTTAGCGCGGGGGGAGTTCTACAATGAGCAGTTCTTC. Amino acids: CASSLARGEFYNEQFF. The chain has TRBV11-1 and TRBJ2-1, with 8 bases identical to TRBD2. CDR1 is SGHAT and CDR2 is FQDESV in the germline V gene (reference sequence). Trimming took 0 bases from V and 3 from J; bases not matched to a gene: 4. The CDR3 extends over 16 amino acids.

The chain uses TRBV7-8 and TRBJ2-1, with 7 bases matching TRBD2. CDR1 is SGHVS, CDR2 FQNEAQ, per germline. V was clipped by 5 bases and J by 9 bases; unmatched bases: 1. The CDR3 is 11 residues long. CDR3 sequence (DNA): TGTGCCAGCAGCGGGGAGGGTGAGCAGTTCTTC. Residues: CASSGEGEQFF.

The rearrangement joins TRBV4-1 to TRBJ1-5; D call uncertain. This CDR3 has 16 amino acids. CDR1 and CDR2 from the germline V gene are MGHRA and YSYEKL. Trimming shortened V by 3 bases and J by 0 bases, and 12 bases separated the two germline ends. CDR3 nucleotides: TGCGCCAGCAGCCACCTATTTACAGATAGCAATCAGCCCCAGCATTTT. This gives the protein CASSHLFTDSNQPQHF.

This chain links TRBV10-3 with TRBJ2-1, with D tentatively TRBD1 (6 bases). With 0 bases removed from V and 8 bases from J, the gap between germline ends came to 8 bases. The CDR3 spans 13 residues. Germline V gene sequence: CDR1 ENHRY, CDR2 SYGVKD. The CDR3 spells CAISESRGDEQFF. The CDR3 DNA is TGTGCCATCAGTGAGTCCAGGGGAGATGAGCAGTTCTTC.

V gene TRBV4-1 combines with J gene TRBJ2-5; D possibly corresponds to TRBD1 (5 bases). With 4 bases removed from V and 3 bases from J, the gap between germline ends came to 12 bases. The CDR3 loop spans 14 amino acids. The germline CDR1 and CDR2 sequences are MGHRA and YSYEKL. The CDR3 spells CASSLGRQKETQYF. CDR3 coding DNA: TGCGCCAGCAGCCTGGGGCGGCAGAAAGAGACCCAGTACTTC.

CDR3 region: CASRNGGFESYEQYF. The CDR3 region has the DNA TGTGCCAGCAGAAACGGGGGATTTGAATCCTACGAGCAGTACTTC. The rearrangement uses TRBV28 and TRBJ2-7, with D possibly TRBD2 on 6 matching bases. Germline CDR1 reads MDHEN; CDR2 reads SYDVKM. V was clipped by 6 bases and J by 1 base, with 16 bases between them. This CDR3 is built from 15 residues.

The chain is built from TRBV2 and TRBJ2-1; D not resolved. The CDR3 sequence is 14 residues long. The V end was cut by 3 bases, the J end by 8 bases, with 14 bases between. Germline CDR1 SNHLY, CDR2 FYNNEI. In nucleotides, the CDR3 is TGTGCCAGCAGTGAGACGGGTACCGGCGATGAGCAGTTCTTC. Translating gives CASSETGTGDEQFF.

The J gene is TRBJ1-5, the V gene TRBV19; possible D gene TRBD1, 5 bases. Between the trimmed V and J ends, which lost 5 bases and 2 bases, there was a span of 13 bases. The CDR3 totals 15 residues. Per germline, CDR1 LNHDA and CDR2 SQIVND (reference sequence). The CDR3 nucleotides read TGTGCCAGTAGTGGTGGGGCAGGTGGCAATCAGCCCCAGCATTTT. This codes for CASSGGAGGNQPQHF.

The rearrangement links TRBV10-1 to TRBJ2-2, with a possible D match to TRBD1 (6 bases). The CDR3 is 16 amino acids. V dropped 5 bases and J dropped 1 base, with 14 bases sitting between them. Germline loops: CDR1 WNHNN, CDR2 SYGVQD (reference sequence). CDR3 coding DNA: TGCGCCAGCAGTCCAACCGGGACAAAGAACACCGGGGAGCTGTTTTTT. Protein: CASSPTGTKNTGELFF.

The chain has TRBV30 and TRBJ2-5; TRBD1 agrees at 8 bases. V shed 7 bases and J 5 bases; nucleotides not matched to a gene: 3. Germline-derived CDR1 and CDR2 are GTSNPN and SVGIG (reference sequence). This CDR3 contains 11 residues. The CDR3 DNA reads TGTGCCTCGGGGACAGGCGAGACCCAGTACTTC. This gives the protein CASGTGETQYF. The entire variable domain, with the rest obtained from reference TRBV30 and TRBJ2-5, is as follows: SQTIHQWPATLVQPVGSPLSLECTVEGTSNPNLYWYRQAAGRGLQLLFYSVGIGQISSEVPQNLSASRPQDRQFILSSKKLLLSDSGFYLCASGTGETQYFGPGTRLLVL.

This clone was seen only a few times. The V call is TRBV7-6, the J call TRBJ2-2; D not resolved. The CDR3 length is 16 residues. Germline V gene sequence: CDR1 SGHVS, CDR2 FNYEAQ. V dropped 1 base and J dropped 4 bases, with 13 bases sitting between them. CDR3 bases: TGTGCCAGCAGCTTAGGTCGCGGAGCAGCCACCGGGGAGCTGTTTTTT. Protein product: CASSLGRGAATGELFF. The full variable domain, its missing parts supplied by reference TRBV7-6 and TRBJ2-2, is GAGVSQSPRYKVTKRGQDVALRCDPISGHVSLYWYRQALGQGPEFLTYFNYEAQQDKSGLPNDRFSAERPEGSISTLTIQRTEQRDSAMYRCASSLGRGAATGELFFGEGSRLTVL.

This clone turned up a few times. The chain joins TRBV5-5 to TRBJ2-3, with D maybe TRBD2 (5 bases). In germline, CDR1 is SGHKS, CDR2 YYEKEE (reference sequence). Trimming pared 4 bases from V and 0 bases from J, leaving 12 bases between. The CDR3 totals 15 residues. CDR3 residues: CASSKRKPSTDTQYF. The DNA for the CDR3 is TGTGCCAGCAGCAAGCGGAAGCCTAGCACAGATACGCAGTATTTT. The entire variable domain, with the rest obtained from reference TRBV5-5 and TRBJ2-3, is as follows: DAGVTQSPTHLIKTRGQQVTLRCSPISGHKSVSWYQQVLGQGPQFIFQYYEKEERGRGNFPDRFSARQFPNYSSELNVNALLLGDSALYLCASSKRKPSTDTQYFGPGTRLTVL.

The chain carries TRBV7-2 and TRBJ1-5; 7 bases line up with TRBD1. V was pared by 3 bases and J by 1 base, with 12 bases of the junction left unmatched. Looked up from germline, CDR1 is SGHTA and CDR2 is FQGNSA. The CDR3 spans 18 residues. The CDR3 loop is CASSFSVGGPRSNQPQHF. The CDR3 DNA follows: TGTGCCAGCAGCTTCTCAGTAGGGGGCCCTAGGAGCAATCAGCCCCAGCATTTT.

This sequence joins TRBV28 and TRBJ2-7, with 10 bases that match TRBD1. Germline V lookup: CDR1 MDHEN, CDR2 SYDVKM. V lost 8 bases to trimming and J lost 6 bases; unmatched junction nucleotides: 10. The CDR3 totals 14 residues. CDR3 coding DNA: TGTGCCAGCGGGCGGGACAGGGGATCGGGCGAGCAGTACTTC. It yields the protein CASGRDRGSGEQYF. Drawing the rest from reference TRBV28 and TRBJ2-7, the complete variable domain is DVKVTQSSRYLVKRTGEKVFLECVQDMDHENMFWYRQDPGLGLRLIYFSYDVKMKEKGDIPEGYSVSREKKERFSLILESASTNQTSMYLCASGRDRGSGEQYFGPGTRLTVT.

This sequence joins TRBV4-1 and TRBJ2-1; weak D call: TRBD2 (6 bases). The CDR3 has 16 amino acids. The V gene's germline CDR1 is MGHRA and CDR2 YSYEKL. V gave up 2 bases and J gave up 1 base, with 12 bases separating them. In DNA form, the CDR3 reads TGCGCCAGCAGCCAACTCGGACGGGGGTCCTACAATGAGCAGTTCTTC. Translation: CASSQLGRGSYNEQFF.

The CDR3 DNA sequence: TGTGCCAGCAGTTTTGGAGGAGGGCCTACAGATACGCAGTATTTT. Protein: CASSFGGGPTDTQYF. The rearrangement uses TRBV27 and TRBJ2-3, with D possibly TRBD2 on 6 matching bases. This CDR3 spans 15 amino acids. Germline V gene lookup returns CDR1 MNHEY and CDR2 SMNVEV (reference sequence). Trimming removed 3 bases from V and 3 bases from J, with 13 bases in between.

This clone showed up just a few times. This chain connects TRBV28 to TRBJ1-1, with D possibly matching TRBD1 (6 bases). V was trimmed by 6 bases and J by 2 bases, leaving 16 bases between them. The V gene's germline CDR1 is MDHEN and CDR2 SYDVKM. The CDR3 is 15 residues long. In DNA, the CDR3 is TGTGCCAGCAGGGACCCGGGGGGGCCCAACACTGAAGCTTTCTTT. Amino acids: CASRDPGGPNTEAFF.

V usage is TRBV30 and J usage is TRBJ1-5; 8 bases are shared with TRBD1. Germline CDR1 and CDR2: GTSNPN and SVGIG (reference sequence). There are 16 residues in the CDR3. Losses at the gene ends were 2 bases for V and 0 bases for J; bases not matched to a gene: 6. CDR3 sequence: CAWSSRGRFSNQPQHF. DNA for the CDR3: TGTGCCTGGAGTTCCAGGGGGCGGTTTAGCAATCAGCCCCAGCATTTT.

This rearrangement joins TRBV10-3 to TRBJ2-2; TRBD2 matches 15 bases. V trimming: 10 bases; J trimming: 3 bases; junction bases outside the gene matches: 9. This CDR3 contains 17 residues. The germline V gene encodes CDR1 ENHRY and CDR2 SYGVKD. The CDR3 is CATKGLAGGLDTGELFF. The CDR3 DNA reads TGTGCCACAAAGGGACTAGCGGGAGGACTAGACACCGGGGAGCTGTTTTTT.

The chain links TRBV6-5 to TRBJ2-2; 9 bases are a match to TRBD2. The CDR3 runs to 15 residues. CDR1 is MNHEY, CDR2 SVGAGI, per germline. J gave up 1 base and V 7 bases, and 4 bases lay outside the gene matches. DNA of the CDR3: TGTGCCAGCAAACAACTAGCGGGGAACACCGGGGAGCTGTTTTTT. Translated, it gives CASKQLAGNTGELFF.

J is TRBJ2-1 and V is TRBV10-3, with TRBD1 matching 7 bases. The junction had 4 bases not matched to a gene; V was cut back by 4 bases and J by 7 bases. The CDR3 runs 13 residues. Germline CDR1 ENHRY, CDR2 SYGVKD. CDR3 nucleotide sequence: TGTGCCATCAGTGGGACAGGACAAAATGAGCAGTTCTTC. As protein: CAISGTGQNEQFF.

The chain has TRBV6-1 and TRBJ2-1; the D is unclear. V lost 1 base, J lost 6 bases, and 4 bases lay in between. The CDR3 has 12 residues. CDR1 is MNHNS, CDR2 SASEGT, per germline. The CDR3 loop reads CASSEGPNEQFF. The DNA for the CDR3 is TGTGCCAGCAGTGAAGGGCCCAATGAGCAGTTCTTC.

This chain uses TRBV9 with TRBJ1-4; 9 nucleotides agree with TRBD1. J gave up 3 bases and V 4 bases, and 7 bases lay outside the gene matches. The CDR3 is 16 amino acids. Germline CDR1 is SGDLS and CDR2 is YYNGEE. CDR3 bases: TGTGCCAGCAGCTGGGGACAGGGTGATTCTAATGAAAAACTGTTTTTT. This gives the protein CASSWGQGDSNEKLFF. The full variable domain, rest sourced from reference TRBV9 and TRBJ1-4, is DSGVTQTPKHLITATGQRVTLRCSPRSGDLSVYWYQQSLDQGLQFLIQYYNGEERAKGNILERFSAQQFPDLHSELNLSSLELGDSALYFCASSWGQGDSNEKLFFGSGTQLSVL.

V and J are TRBV18 and TRBJ1-1, with D tentatively TRBD1 (6 bases). This CDR3 contains 15 residues. Germline loops: CDR1 KGHSH, CDR2 LQKENI. Trimming took 0 bases from V and 3 from J, leaving 11 bases between them. The CDR3 bases are TGTGCCAGCTCACCACCGAACAGGGTGGACACTGAAGCTTTCTTT. Translated: CASSPPNRVDTEAFF.

A single count supports this clone. This sequence joins TRBV19 and TRBJ2-7, with 14 bases lining up with TRBD2. This CDR3 has 18 residues. Germline assignment: CDR1 LNHDA and CDR2 SQIVND (reference sequence). V lost 6 bases and J lost 1; bases outside the gene matches: 11. Here the CDR3 reads CASRETGLAGGISYEQYF. The CDR3 DNA follows: TGTGCCAGTAGGGAAACAGGACTAGCGGGAGGTATTTCCTACGAGCAGTACTTC.